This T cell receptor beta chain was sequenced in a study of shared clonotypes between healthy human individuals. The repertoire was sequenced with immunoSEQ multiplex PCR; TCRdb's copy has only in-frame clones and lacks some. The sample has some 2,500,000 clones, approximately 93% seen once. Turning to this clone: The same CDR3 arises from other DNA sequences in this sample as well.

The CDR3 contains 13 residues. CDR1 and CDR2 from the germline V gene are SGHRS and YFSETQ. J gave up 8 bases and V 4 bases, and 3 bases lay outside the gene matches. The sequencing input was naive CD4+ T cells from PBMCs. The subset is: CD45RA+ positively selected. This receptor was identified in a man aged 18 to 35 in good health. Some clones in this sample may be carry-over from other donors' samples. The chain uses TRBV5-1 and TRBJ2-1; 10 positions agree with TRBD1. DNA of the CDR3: TGCGCCAGCAGCCTGGGACAGGGGTATGAGCAGTTCTTC. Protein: CASSLGQGYEQFF.